This T cell receptor (beta chain) was recorded in a study of cytomegalovirus exposure and HLA in healthy donors. The CDR3 totals 18 residues. The germline CDR1 and CDR2 sequences are SGHAT and FQNNGV. V dropped 5 bases and J dropped 6; count of bases not matched to a gene: 12. The study ran its PCR with 60 Vbeta and 13 Jbeta primers. Sequencing was performed with immunoSEQ multiplex PCR; in TCRdb, only in-frame clones are kept and a portion is missing. The sample includes 200,000 or so clones, 82% seen only once; the top ten take 2.5% to 3.5%. This clone has a handful of counts. The target antigen is unknown. Notes on the study in general: Later on, a genetic analysis was performed. It linked a missense variant in DCLRE1C with V- and J-gene trimming of TCR beta.

V is TRBV11-2 and J is TRBJ2-3, with TRBD2 matching over 15 bases. The source material was PBMCs. The source of this sequence is a woman in her forties in good health and CMV-seronegative. The CDR3 protein is CASSQPGLAGGRADTQYF. The DNA of the CDR3 is TGTGCCAGCAGCCAACCGGGACTAGCGGGAGGTCGTGCGGATACGCAGTATTTT. Complete variable domain (other parts from reference TRBV11-2 and TRBJ2-3): EAGVAQSPRYKIIEKRQSVAFWCNPISGHATLYWYQQILGQGPKLLIQFQNNGVVDDSQLPKDRFSAERLKGVDSTLKIQPAKLEDSAVYLCASSQPGLAGGRADTQYFGPGTRLTVL.